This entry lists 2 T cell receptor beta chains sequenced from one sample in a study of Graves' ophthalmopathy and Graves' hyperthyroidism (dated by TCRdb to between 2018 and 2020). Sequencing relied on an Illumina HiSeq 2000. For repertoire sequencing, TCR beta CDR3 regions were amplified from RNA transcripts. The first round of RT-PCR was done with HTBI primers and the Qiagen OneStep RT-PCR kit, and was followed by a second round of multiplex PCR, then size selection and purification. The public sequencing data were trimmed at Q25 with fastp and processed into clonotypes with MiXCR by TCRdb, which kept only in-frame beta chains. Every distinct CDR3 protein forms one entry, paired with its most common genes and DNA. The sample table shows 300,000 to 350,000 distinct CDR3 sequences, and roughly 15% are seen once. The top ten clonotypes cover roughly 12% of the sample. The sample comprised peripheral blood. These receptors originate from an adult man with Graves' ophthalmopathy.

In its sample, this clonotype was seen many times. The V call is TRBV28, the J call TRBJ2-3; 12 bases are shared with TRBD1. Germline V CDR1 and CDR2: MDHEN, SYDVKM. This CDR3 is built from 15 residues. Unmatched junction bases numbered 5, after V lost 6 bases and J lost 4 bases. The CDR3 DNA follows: TGTGCCAGCAGACCGGGACAGGGGGCTGCAGATACGCAGTATTTT. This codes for CASRPGQGAADTQYF.

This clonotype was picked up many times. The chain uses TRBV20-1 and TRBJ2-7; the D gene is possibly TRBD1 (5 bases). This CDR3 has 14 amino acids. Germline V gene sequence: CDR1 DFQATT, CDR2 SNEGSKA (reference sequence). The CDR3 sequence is CRIDRAQGRYEQYF. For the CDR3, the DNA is TGCAGAATCGACCGGGCCCAGGGCAGGTACGAGCAGTACTTC.